This passage covers 15 T cell receptor beta chains from one sample sequenced in a study of tumor-infiltrating lymphocytes in oesophageal squamous cell carcinoma. MiXCR was run by TCRdb on the PCR reads, yielding one entry per CDR3 protein. The sample shows approximately 20,000 distinct CDR3 sequences, approximately 40% of them seen only once. The source material was blood. Source of these receptors: a male donor with esophageal squamous cell carcinoma.

This clonotype was recorded many times. The J gene is TRBJ2-1, the V gene TRBV6-1; D could derive from TRBD1 or TRBD2 (6 bases each). V gave up 5 bases and J gave up 6 bases, with 11 bases separating them. The CDR3 has 13 residues. Germline assignment: CDR1 MNHNS and CDR2 SASEGT. CDR3 nucleotides: TGTGCCAGCAGTAGGGGGGCCTTCAATGAGCAGTTCTTC. Residues: CASSRGAFNEQFF.

The rearrangement joins TRBV7-2 to TRBJ2-5, with 10 bases fitting TRBD2. Trimming cost V 2 bases and J 2 bases; bases outside gene matches: 11. Germline-derived CDR1 and CDR2 are SGHTA and FQGNSA. The CDR3 is 18 amino acids. The CDR3 loop reads CASSLRPSGRMRQETQYF. In DNA form, the CDR3 reads TGTGCCAGCAGCTTAAGGCCTAGCGGGAGAATGAGGCAAGAGACCCAGTACTTC.

This chain connects TRBV7-6 to TRBJ2-3, with D uncertain. V was shortened by 5 bases and J by 5 bases, with 8 bases between the two germline ends. The CDR3 length is 12 residues. Germline values: CDR1 SGHVS, CDR2 FNYEAQ. CDR3 amino acids: CASSRLEDTQYF. CDR3 nucleotide sequence: TGTGCCAGCAGCCGACTGGAAGATACGCAGTATTTT.

As concerns this clonotype: This is likely a read error, given that the CDR3 carries no conserved phenylalanine or tryptophan at its end. No DNA is shown, since the ends of the CDR3 on it are uncertain; the CDR3 is the one TCRdb lists. The V gene is TRBV6-2 or TRBV6-3, the J gene TRBJ2-6; TRBD1, as called in the table, went unchecked against the DNA. The CDR3 contains 18 residues when both ends are counted. Germline V CDR1 and CDR2: MNHEY, SVGEGT. The CDR3: CASSPTGGTGANVLTFGA.

This clonotype was seen a few times. This sequence joins TRBV19 and TRBJ2-1, with D unclear. Looked up from germline, CDR1 is LNHDA and CDR2 is SQIVND (reference sequence). This CDR3 region has 13 residues. Trimming stripped 1 base from V and 7 bases from J, with 8 bases between. DNA for the CDR3: TGTGCCAGTAGTATAGCGGGTTTGAATGAGCAGTTCTTC. Its translation is CASSIAGLNEQFF. The variable domain in full, completed from reference TRBV19 and TRBJ2-1, reads DGGITQSPKYLFRKEGQNVTLSCEQNLNHDAMYWYRQDPGQGLRLIYYSQIVNDFQKGDIAEGYSVSREKKESFPLTVTSAQKNPTAFYLCASSIAGLNEQFFGPGTRLTVL.

This clonotype was recorded once. The conserved closing phenylalanine or tryptophan is absent in this CDR3, likely reflecting a read error. It is unclear where the CDR3 begins or ends on the DNA, so no DNA is shown, and the CDR3 is as TCRdb lists it. This chain connects TRBV5-1 to TRBJ1-1; the table's D gene call, TRBD1, was not cross checked with the DNA. Germline CDR1 SGHRS, CDR2 YFSETQ. The CDR3 sequence runs 15 residues, both termini included. The CDR3 loop is CASWTGGTDTQYFGQ.

This clonotype was counted between two and nine times. The V gene is TRBV19, the J gene TRBJ2-3; D is uncertain. This CDR3 has 11 amino acids. The germline gives CDR1 LNHDA, CDR2 SQIVND (reference sequence). V lost 6 bases and J lost 5, with 6 bases in between. The CDR3 loop reads CASRMGDTQYF. The CDR3 nucleotides read TGTGCCAGTAGGATGGGAGATACGCAGTATTTT. Complete variable domain (other parts from reference TRBV19 and TRBJ2-3): DGGITQSPKYLFRKEGQNVTLSCEQNLNHDAMYWYRQDPGQGLRLIYYSQIVNDFQKGDIAEGYSVSREKKESFPLTVTSAQKNPTAFYLCASRMGDTQYFGPGTRLTVL.

This clonotype appeared a few times. The gene calls are TRBV7-8 and TRBJ2-1, with D tentatively TRBD2 (5 bases). V lost 2 bases, J lost 5 bases, and 16 bases lay in between. The CDR3 consists of 16 residues. In germline, CDR1 is SGHVS, CDR2 FQNEAQ. The CDR3 region is CASSLKRLVTNNEQFF. CDR3 nucleotide sequence: TGTGCCAGCAGCTTAAAAAGGCTAGTGACTAACAATGAGCAGTTCTTC.

Within the sample, this clonotype is medium-sized. The DNA for the CDR3 is TGTGCCAGCAGCTTAAAGGCGGGAGGTACCGGGGAGCTGTTTTTT. Protein sequence: CASSLKAGGTGELFF. The chain recombines TRBV7-3 with TRBJ2-2, with 8 bases matching TRBD2. Germline loops: CDR1 SGHTA, CDR2 FQGTGA. The CDR3 length is 15 residues. V was pared by 1 base and J by 5 bases, with 3 bases of the junction left unmatched.

The chain has TRBV7-8 and TRBJ2-5; tentatively, D is TRBD1 or TRBD2 (6 bases each). The V and J ends lost 5 bases and 2 bases respectively, with 15 bases between them. The germline gives CDR1 SGHVS, CDR2 FQNEAQ. CDR3 length equals 15 residues. The CDR3: CASSPLRGRQETQYF. The DNA of the CDR3 is TGTGCCAGCAGCCCCCTAAGGGGGAGGCAAGAGACCCAGTACTTC.

This clonotype was found many times. With a much larger clone just one base away, this may be a read error. The V and J genes are TRBV6-1 and TRBJ2-5, with 12 bases that match TRBD2. The CDR3 is made up of 18 amino acids. CDR1 is MNHNS and CDR2 is SASEGT in the germline V gene. The junction had 23 bases not matched to a gene; V was cut back by 7 bases and J by 11 bases. CDR3 sequence (DNA): TGTGCCAGCAATATCGGGCTAGCGGGGGGGATATCCTACAATGAGCAGTACTTC. Translated: CASNIGLAGGISYNEQYF.

This chain joins TRBV7-2 and TRBJ2-7; D is uncertain. The J call may not be correct, given that the DNA end is closer to TRBJ2-5. Looked up from germline, CDR1 is SGHTA and CDR2 is FQGNSA. The CDR3 totals 13 residues. The CDR3 DNA follows: TGTGCCAGCAGCCACGGAAGAAGAGAGACCCAGTACTTC. Translating it yields CASSHGRRETQYF.

This clonotype was picked up many times. The V call is TRBV6-1, the J call TRBJ2-5; a possible D gene is TRBD2 (5 bases). Germline lookup yields CDR1 MNHNS and CDR2 SASEGT. V lost 8 bases and J 12 bases, leaving 16 bases between the germline ends. CDR3 size: 11 residues. The CDR3 DNA follows: TGTGCCAGCGGGTCTACGCAGGAGGAGTACTTC. Its translation: CASGSTQEEYF.

This clonotype occurred many times. This sequence may be a read error, since a much larger clone differs from it by one base. The chain is built from TRBV6-1 and TRBJ2-5, with a tentative D call TRBD1 (7 bases). Trimming removed 5 bases from V and 11 bases from J, with 24 bases in between. The germline V gene encodes CDR1 MNHNS and CDR2 SASEGT. This CDR3 is built from 15 residues. The CDR3 loop is CASSPAGGQVNEQYF. In DNA, the CDR3 is TGTGCCAGCAGTCCAGCAGGGGGGCAGGTCAATGAGCAGTACTTC.

Details on this clonotype: A much larger clone lies a single base off, so this may be a read error. CDR3 loop: CASSERNTGELYF. For the CDR3, the DNA is TGCGCCAGCAGTGAAAGGAACACCGGGGAGCTGTATTTT. The chain combines TRBV10-1 with TRBJ2-3; weak D call: TRBD2 (5 bases). Germline V CDR1 and CDR2: WNHNN, SYGVQD (reference sequence). The V end lost 3 bases, the J end lost 14 bases, and 18 bases lay between the germline ends. The CDR3 runs 13 residues.